This T cell receptor (beta chain) appears in the sequencing data of a study of T cell clonotyping in hematopoietic cell transplantation. General study findings and limits: Few recipient clonotypes overlapped donors; over 95% were de novo at given depth.

Blood collection times were about day -28 and days 30, 100, 180 posttransplant. A remark on this clone: The antigen is undetermined.

Sequencing was performed with immunoSEQ multiplex PCR; in TCRdb, only in-frame clones are kept and a portion is missing. The repertoire consists of over 8,500 clones, with over 60% occurring once and the leading ten covering 35% to 50%. Trimming shortened V by 5 bases and J by 1 base, and 14 bases separated the two germline ends. Per the germline V gene, CDR1 is MNHEY and CDR2 is SMNVEV (reference sequence). The CDR3 runs 15 residues. The genes are TRBV27 and TRBJ1-1, with D maybe TRBD1 (6 bases). Specimen: peripheral blood mononuclear cells, collected 180 days after allogeneic stem cell transplant. This clonotype was obtained from a female patient aged 45-60 years who had an allogeneic stem cell transplant from a related donor, so the T cells may come from the graft donor. Some clones in this sample may be carry-over from other donors' samples. The CDR3: CASSTPKGGNTEAFF. DNA of the CDR3: TGTGCCAGCAGTACCCCAAAGGGGGGGAACACTGAAGCTTTCTTT.